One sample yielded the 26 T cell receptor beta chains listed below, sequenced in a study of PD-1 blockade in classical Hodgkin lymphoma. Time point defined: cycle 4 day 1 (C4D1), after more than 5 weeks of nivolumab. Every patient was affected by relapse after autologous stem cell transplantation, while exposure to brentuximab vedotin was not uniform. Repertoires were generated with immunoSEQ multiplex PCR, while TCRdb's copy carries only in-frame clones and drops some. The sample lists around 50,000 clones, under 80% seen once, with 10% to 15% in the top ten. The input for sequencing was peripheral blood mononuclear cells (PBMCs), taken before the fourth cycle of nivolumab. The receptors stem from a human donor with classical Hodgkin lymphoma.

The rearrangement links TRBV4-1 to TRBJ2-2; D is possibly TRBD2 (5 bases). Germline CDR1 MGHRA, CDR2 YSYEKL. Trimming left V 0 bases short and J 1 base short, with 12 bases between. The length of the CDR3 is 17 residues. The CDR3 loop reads CASSQDRRRVNTGELFF. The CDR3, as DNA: TGCGCCAGCAGCCAAGATCGTAGGCGGGTGAACACCGGGGAGCTGTTTTTT.

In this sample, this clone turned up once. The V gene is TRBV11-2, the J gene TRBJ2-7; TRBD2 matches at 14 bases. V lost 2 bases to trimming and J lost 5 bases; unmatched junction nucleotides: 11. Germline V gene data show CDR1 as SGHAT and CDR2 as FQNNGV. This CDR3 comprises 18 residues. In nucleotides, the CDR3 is TGTGCCAGCAGCTTAAGGGGGCGCGGGACTAGCGGGGGAGACGAGCAGTACTTC. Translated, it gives CASSLRGRGTSGGDEQYF.

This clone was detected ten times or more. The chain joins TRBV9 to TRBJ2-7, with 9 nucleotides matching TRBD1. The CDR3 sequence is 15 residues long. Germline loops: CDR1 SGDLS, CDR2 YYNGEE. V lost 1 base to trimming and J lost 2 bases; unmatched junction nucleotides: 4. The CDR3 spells CASSVSGQGPYEQYF. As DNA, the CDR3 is TGTGCCAGCAGCGTATCCGGACAGGGGCCCTACGAGCAGTACTTC.

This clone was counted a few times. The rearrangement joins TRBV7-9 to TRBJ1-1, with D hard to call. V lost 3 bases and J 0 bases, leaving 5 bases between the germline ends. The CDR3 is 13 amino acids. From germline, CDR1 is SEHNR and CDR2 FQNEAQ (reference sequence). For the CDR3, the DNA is TGTGCCAGCAGCTTTGACTTGAACACTGAAGCTTTCTTT. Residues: CASSFDLNTEAFF.

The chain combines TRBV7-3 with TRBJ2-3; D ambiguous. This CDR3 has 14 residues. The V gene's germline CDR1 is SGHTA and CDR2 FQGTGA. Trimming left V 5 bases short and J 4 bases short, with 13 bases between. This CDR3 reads CASSPTWVADTQYF. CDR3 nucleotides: TGTGCCAGCAGCCCCACCTGGGTTGCAGATACGCAGTATTTT.

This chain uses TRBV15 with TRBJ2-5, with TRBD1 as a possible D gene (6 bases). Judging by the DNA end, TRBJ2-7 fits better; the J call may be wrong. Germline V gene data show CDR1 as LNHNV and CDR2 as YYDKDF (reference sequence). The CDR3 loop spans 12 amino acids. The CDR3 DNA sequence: TGTGCCACCAGCGTAACAGGGCGCGAGCAGTACTTC. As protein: CATSVTGREQYF.

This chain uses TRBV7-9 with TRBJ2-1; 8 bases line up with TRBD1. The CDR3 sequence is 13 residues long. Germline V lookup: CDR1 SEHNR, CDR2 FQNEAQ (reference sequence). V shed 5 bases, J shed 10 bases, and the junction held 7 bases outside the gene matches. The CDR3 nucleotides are TGTGCCAGCAGCCCGGACAGGGTTTGGGAGCAGTTCTTC. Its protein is CASSPDRVWEQFF.

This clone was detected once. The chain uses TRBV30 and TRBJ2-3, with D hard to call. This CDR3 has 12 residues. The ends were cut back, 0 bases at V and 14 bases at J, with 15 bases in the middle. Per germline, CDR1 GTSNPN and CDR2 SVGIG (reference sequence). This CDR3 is CAWSVLQVSRYF. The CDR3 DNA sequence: TGTGCCTGGAGTGTACTGCAGGTCTCTAGGTATTTT.

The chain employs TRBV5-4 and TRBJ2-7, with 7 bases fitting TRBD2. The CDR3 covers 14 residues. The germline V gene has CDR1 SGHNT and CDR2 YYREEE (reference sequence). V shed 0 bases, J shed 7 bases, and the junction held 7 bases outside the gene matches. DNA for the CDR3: TGTGCCAGCAGCTTGGATGTGGGAGGGAGGGAGCAGTACTTC. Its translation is CASSLDVGGREQYF.

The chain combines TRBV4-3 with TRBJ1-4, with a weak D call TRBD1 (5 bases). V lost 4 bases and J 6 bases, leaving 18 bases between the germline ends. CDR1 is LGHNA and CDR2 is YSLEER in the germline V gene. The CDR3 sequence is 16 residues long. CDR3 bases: TGCGCCAGCAGCCGAGGCCGGGGCGCGGCATATGAAAAACTGTTTTTT. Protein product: CASSRGRGAAYEKLFF.

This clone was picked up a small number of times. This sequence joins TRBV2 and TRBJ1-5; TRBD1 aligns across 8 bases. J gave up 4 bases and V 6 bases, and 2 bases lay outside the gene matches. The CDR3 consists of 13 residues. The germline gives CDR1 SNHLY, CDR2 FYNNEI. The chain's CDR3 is CASRRQGNQPQHF. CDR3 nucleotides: TGTGCCAGCAGAAGACAGGGGAATCAGCCCCAGCATTTT. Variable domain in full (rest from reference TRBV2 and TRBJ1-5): EPEVTQTPSHQVTQMGQEVILRCVPISNHLYFYWYRQILGQKVEFLVSFYNNEISEKSEIFDDQFSVERPDGSNFTLKIRSTKLEDSAMYFCASRRQGNQPQHFGDGTRLSIL.

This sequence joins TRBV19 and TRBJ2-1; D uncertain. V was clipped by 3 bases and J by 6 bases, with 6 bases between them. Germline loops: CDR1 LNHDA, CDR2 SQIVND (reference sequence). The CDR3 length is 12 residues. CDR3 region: CASSININEQFF. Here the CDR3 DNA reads TGTGCCAGTAGTATTAATATCAATGAGCAGTTCTTC.

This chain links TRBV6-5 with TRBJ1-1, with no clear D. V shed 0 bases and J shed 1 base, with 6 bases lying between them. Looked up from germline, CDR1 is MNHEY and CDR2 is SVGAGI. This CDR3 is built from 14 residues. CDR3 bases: TGTGCCAGCAGTTACTCCTACGGGAACACTGAAGCTTTCTTT. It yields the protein CASSYSYGNTEAFF.

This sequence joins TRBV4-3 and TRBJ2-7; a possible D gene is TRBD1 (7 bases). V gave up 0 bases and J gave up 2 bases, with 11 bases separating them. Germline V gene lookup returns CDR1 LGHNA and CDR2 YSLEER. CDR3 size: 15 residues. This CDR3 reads CASSQDRGVPYEQYF. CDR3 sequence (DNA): TGCGCCAGCAGCCAAGACAGGGGGGTTCCCTACGAGCAGTACTTC.

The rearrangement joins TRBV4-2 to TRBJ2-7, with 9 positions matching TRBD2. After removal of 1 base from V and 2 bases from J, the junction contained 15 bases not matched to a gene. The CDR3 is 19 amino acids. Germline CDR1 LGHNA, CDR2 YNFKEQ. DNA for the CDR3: TGTGCCAGCAGCCAAGTTTCCGGCGGGGGGGTGGCAAGGACCTACGAGCAGTACTTC. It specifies CASSQVSGGGVARTYEQYF.

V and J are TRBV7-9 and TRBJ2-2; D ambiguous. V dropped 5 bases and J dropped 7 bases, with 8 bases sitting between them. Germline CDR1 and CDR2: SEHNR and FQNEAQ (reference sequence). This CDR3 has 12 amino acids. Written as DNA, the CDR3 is TGTGCCAGCAGCGCATACTACGGGGAGCTGTTTTTT. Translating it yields CASSAYYGELFF.

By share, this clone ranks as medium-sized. The CDR3 here is CASSFGLVLEQYF. As DNA, the CDR3 is TGTGCCAGCAGCTTTGGACTAGTTCTCGAGCAGTACTTC. The chain carries TRBV7-2 and TRBJ2-7; 7 bases agree with TRBD2. Germline lookup yields CDR1 SGHTA and CDR2 FQGNSA. The ends lost 3 bases at V and 6 bases at J; junction bases unmatched: 5. The CDR3 runs to 13 residues.

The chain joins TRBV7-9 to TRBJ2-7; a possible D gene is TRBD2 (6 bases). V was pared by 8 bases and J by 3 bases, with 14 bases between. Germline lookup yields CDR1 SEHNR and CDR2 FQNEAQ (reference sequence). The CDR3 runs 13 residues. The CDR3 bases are TGTGCCAGCCAACCAGTGGGGGGCTACGAGCAGTACTTC. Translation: CASQPVGGYEQYF.

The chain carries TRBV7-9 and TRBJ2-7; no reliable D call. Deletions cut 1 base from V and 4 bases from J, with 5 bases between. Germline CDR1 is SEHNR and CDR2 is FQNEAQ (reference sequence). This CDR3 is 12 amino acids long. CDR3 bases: TGTGCCAGCAGCTTAGTCGGATACGAGCAGTACTTC. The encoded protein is CASSLVGYEQYF.

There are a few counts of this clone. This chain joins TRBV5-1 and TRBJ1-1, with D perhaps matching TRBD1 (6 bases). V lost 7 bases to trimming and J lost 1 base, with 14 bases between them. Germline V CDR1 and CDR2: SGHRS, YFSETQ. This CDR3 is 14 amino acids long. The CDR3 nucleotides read TGCGCCAGCGGAGACTCAGGGGCGAACACTGAAGCTTTCTTT. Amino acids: CASGDSGANTEAFF.

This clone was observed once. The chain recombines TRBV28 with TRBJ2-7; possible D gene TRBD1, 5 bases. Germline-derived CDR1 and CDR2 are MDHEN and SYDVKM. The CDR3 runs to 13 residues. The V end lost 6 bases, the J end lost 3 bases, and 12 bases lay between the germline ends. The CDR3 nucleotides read TGTGCCAGCAGGTGGGCAGGGAACTACGAGCAGTACTTC. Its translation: CASRWAGNYEQYF.

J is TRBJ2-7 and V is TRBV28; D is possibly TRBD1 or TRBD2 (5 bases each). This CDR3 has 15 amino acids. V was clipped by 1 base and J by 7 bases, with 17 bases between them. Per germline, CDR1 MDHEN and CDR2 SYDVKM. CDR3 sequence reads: CASSLLLGSGREQYF. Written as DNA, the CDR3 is TGTGCCAGCAGTTTATTATTAGGATCGGGACGTGAGCAGTACTTC.

The CDR3 loop reads CASSPRAGGETQYF. For the CDR3, the DNA is TGTGCCAGCTCACCACGAGCGGGAGGGGAGACCCAGTACTTC. The chain uses TRBV18 and TRBJ2-5, with 10 bases identical to TRBD2. CDR1 is KGHSH, CDR2 LQKENI, per germline. With V trimmed by 1 base and J by 5 bases, 1 base remained unmatched. CDR3 size: 14 residues. The full variable domain, rest sourced from reference TRBV18 and TRBJ2-5, is NAGVMQNPRHLVRRRGQEARLRCSPMKGHSHVYWYRQLPEEGLKFMVYLQKENIIDESGMPKERFSAEFPKEGPSILRIQQVVRGDSAAYFCASSPRAGGETQYFGPGTRLLVL.

For the CDR3, the DNA is TGTGCCAGCAGCTCAGGACAAATCCAAGAGACCCAGTACTTC. Residues: CASSSGQIQETQYF. The chain carries TRBV7-2 and TRBJ2-5, with D possibly being TRBD1 (5 bases). Germline CDR1 SGHTA, CDR2 FQGNSA. With 4 bases removed from V and 1 base from J, the gap between germline ends came to 10 bases. The CDR3 covers 14 residues.

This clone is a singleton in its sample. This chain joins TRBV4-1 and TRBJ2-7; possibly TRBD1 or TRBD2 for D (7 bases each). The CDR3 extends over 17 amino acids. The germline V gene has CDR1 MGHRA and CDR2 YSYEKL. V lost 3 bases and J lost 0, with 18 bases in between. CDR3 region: CASSQLGGGAHSYEQYF. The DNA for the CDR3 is TGCGCCAGCAGCCAGCTGGGAGGGGGCGCCCACTCCTACGAGCAGTACTTC.

The CDR3 DNA reads TGCGCCAGCAGCTTGGGGCCGGGACTAGCGGGAGGGAATGAGCAGTTCTTC. Protein product: CASSLGPGLAGGNEQFF. V is TRBV5-1 and J is TRBJ2-1; 16 positions match TRBD2. CDR1 is SGHRS and CDR2 is YFSETQ in the germline V gene. The V gene end was trimmed by 0 bases and the J gene end by 7 bases; junction bases not matched to a gene: 4. CDR3 length: 17 amino acids.